The TCR beta chain under discussion was sequenced for a study of T-cell reconstitution after alpha-beta-depleted transplantation in children. Preparation of the TCRbeta library involved a method that used unique molecular identifiers. TCRdb analysed the PCR reads with MiXCR anew, one entry per CDR3 protein. The data hold more than 15,000 distinct CDR3 sequences, with around 11% observed a single time. General study points: T-cell numbers and diversity one year post-transplant derived largely from freshly generated T cells. After transplant, high TCRbeta diversity at day 60 in some patients arose from surviving recipient T cells and thymic progenitors.

Germline values: CDR1 SGHVS, CDR2 FQNEAQ. J gave up 3 bases and V 5 bases, and 7 bases lay outside the gene matches. This CDR3 contains 15 residues. By its share, this clonotype is medium-sized. Its antigen is as yet unknown. The receptor was derived from a boy under three years old who had a stem cell transplant for Wiskott-Aldrich syndrome, so the T cells may come from the graft donor. The V and J genes are TRBV7-8 and TRBJ1-5; 7 bases match TRBD1. The sample in question was PBMCs, mostly from graft donor cells, obtained 180 days after TCRalphabeta/CD19-depleted stem cell transplant. The CDR3 nucleotides read TGTGCCAGCAGCGGGGCAGGGGGATACAATCAGCCCCAGCATTTT. Protein sequence: CASSGAGGYNQPQHF.